Listed below are T cell receptor beta chains from one sample, sequenced in a study of blood T cell repertoires in COVID-19. TCRdb's copy holds only in-frame clones and misses some; the assay was immunoSEQ multiplex PCR. The sample contains fewer than 300,000 clones, around nine tenths of which appear only once. The material sequenced was PBMCs or T cells enriched from blood (not recorded which). The receptors here all came from a man aged 40-55 years who had recovered from COVID-19. The CDR3 runs from the conserved cysteine through the conserved F or W. The D gene is left open where the match is weak. Size is stated for part of the rows, as once, few or many counts, or as a class when the clone is expanded.

V	size	D	J	DNA	CDR3
TRBV28	.	TRBD1	TRBJ2-7	TGTGCCGGCGGACAGGGGGCGGGCGAGCAGTACTTC	CAGGQGAGEQYF
TRBV6-6	.	TRBD1	TRBJ2-7	TGTGCCAGCAGTTACTCCGACCAGGGGGTCTGGGAGCAGTACTTC	CASSYSDQGVWEQYF
TRBV29-1	.	.	TRBJ1-2	TGCAGCGTTGACAGGCACCCCACCTTC	CSVDRHPTF
TRBV19	once	.	TRBJ1-2	TGTGCCAGTAGTGACAAAAGCGGGGTTACGGGCTACACCTTC	CASSDKSGVTGYTF
TRBV9	.	TRBD2	TRBJ2-3	TGTGCCAGCAGCGTAGTTCCTAGCGGGAGGTTAAACACGCAGTATTTT	CASSVVPSGRLNTQYF
TRBV5-1	.	.	TRBJ2-3	TGCGCCAGCAGCACGAGCGCGGCTGGGACAGATACGCAGTATTTT	CASSTSAAGTDTQYF
TRBV6-2/TRBV6-3	.	.	TRBJ2-7	TGTGCCAGCAGCCCATTCACCTACGAGCAGTACTTC	CASSPFTYEQYF
TRBV27	.	.	TRBJ1-4	TGTGCCAGCAGTCTTTACGGAGTGACAGAAGATAATGAAAAACTGTTTTTT	CASSLYGVTEDNEKLFF
TRBV14	.	TRBD2	TRBJ2-7	TGTGCCAGCAGCCCGATAGCGGGAGCGGAGCACTACGAGCAGTACTTC	CASSPIAGAEHYEQYF
TRBV19	.	.	TRBJ2-1	TGTGCCACCGTGGGGGGTCATGAGCAGTTCTTC	CATVGGHEQFF
TRBV19	.	.	TRBJ1-2	TGTGCCAGTATGAACTGGGACAAAAGAAGAGAAAACTATGGCTACACCTTC	CASMNWDKRRENYGYTF
TRBV4-1	.	TRBD2	TRBJ2-1	TGCGCCAGCAGCCAAGCGACTAGCGGGAGGGCCACCAATGAGCAGTTCTTC	CASSQATSGRATNEQFF
TRBV5-1	.	TRBD2	TRBJ2-5	TGCGCCAGCAGCCTAGGGACTAGCGGGAGGCACCAAGAGACCCAGTACTTC	CASSLGTSGRHQETQYF
TRBV5-8	.	.	TRBJ2-5	TGTGCCAGCACCAAAAAGGGGCTACGGGAGACCCAGTACTTC	CASTKKGLRETQYF
TRBV5-1	.	.	TRBJ2-5	TGCGCCAGCAGCCCCTTGAGGGGCGGGAAGTACCAAGAGACCCAGTACTTC	CASSPLRGGKYQETQYF
TRBV25-1	.	TRBD1	TRBJ1-1	TGTGCCAGCACCAAGGGACAGACTGAAGCTTTCTTT	CASTKGQTEAFF
TRBV9	.	TRBD2	TRBJ2-6	TGTGCCAGCAGCGTACCCCCCCTGGGCGGGGGTGGGGCCAACGTCCTGACTTTC	CASSVPPLGGGGANVLTF
TRBV27	few	TRBD2	TRBJ2-1	TGTGCCAGCAGTTTAGCGGGAGAGTACAATGAGCAGTTCTTC	CASSLAGEYNEQFF
TRBV4-3	.	TRBD1	TRBJ2-7	TGCGCCAGCAGCTCCGGGCCCCCAGGGGGCTTCCGGTACGAGCAGTACTTC	CASSSGPPGGFRYEQYF
TRBV11-3	.	TRBD1	TRBJ2-5	TGTGCCAGCAGCTTAGGGGGACAGGTACGAGAGACCCAGTACTTC	CASSLGGQVRETQYF
TRBV18	.	.	TRBJ2-7	TGTGCCAGCTCACCTCCCGCGACAGGAACCTACGAGCAGTACTTC	CASSPPATGTYEQYF
TRBV5-1	once	.	TRBJ2-7	TGCGCCAGCAGCTCACCTAGGGGTTACGAGCAGTACTTC	CASSSPRGYEQYF